The 19 T cell receptor beta chains below all came from one sample that was sequenced in a study of blood T cell repertoires in COVID-19. Some clones are missing from TCRdb's copy, which holds only in-frame ones; the method was immunoSEQ multiplex PCR. The sample records 99,000 or so clones, approximately 88% being singletons. Sample: peripheral blood. The receptors derive from a human donor in a cohort sampled during active COVID-19.

This chain connects TRBV7-2 to TRBJ1-4; 8 bases line up with TRBD1. V lost 6 bases to trimming and J lost 1 base; unmatched junction nucleotides: 4. CDR1 and CDR2 (germline): SGHTA, FQGNSA. The CDR3 loop spans 15 amino acids. Here the CDR3 reads CASRIGQGTNEKLFF. As DNA, the CDR3 is TGTGCCAGCAGAATAGGACAGGGAACTAATGAAAAACTGTTTTTT.

This chain links TRBV28 with TRBJ1-1; the match to TRBD1 covers 12 bases. This CDR3 contains 15 residues. Trimming cost V 3 bases and J 5 bases; bases outside gene matches: 4. Per germline, CDR1 MDHEN and CDR2 SYDVKM. Written as DNA, the CDR3 is TGTGCCAGCAGTTTTTCGGGACAGGGGGCAACTGAAGCTTTCTTT. Translation: CASSFSGQGATEAFF.

V usage is TRBV18 and J usage is TRBJ1-2, with TRBD1 matching 10 bases. The CDR3 loop spans 15 amino acids. Germline V CDR1 and CDR2: KGHSH, LQKENI. With V trimmed by 3 bases and J by 5 bases, 6 bases remained unmatched. Written as DNA, the CDR3 is TGTGCCAGCTCACCGAAAGAGGGACAGGGGTATGGCTACACCTTC. It encodes CASSPKEGQGYGYTF.

CDR3 amino acids: CASSQAGTGREKLFF. CDR3 DNA: TGTGCCAGCAGCCAGGCCGGGACAGGGCGGGAAAAACTGTTTTTT. V usage is TRBV6-5 and J usage is TRBJ1-4; TRBD1 agrees at 9 bases. Germline V gene lookup returns CDR1 MNHEY and CDR2 SVGAGI. J lost 8 bases, V lost 6 bases, and 10 bases had no gene match. This CDR3 has 15 amino acids.

This clone was counted between two and nine times. CDR3 DNA sequence: TGCGCCAGCAGCCACCGAGGGCAAGGGGGCGCTGAACGCAAGGGCCGATATGGCTACACCTTC. Protein: CASSHRGQGGAERKGRYGYTF. The V call is TRBV4-1, the J call TRBJ1-2; 7 bases align to TRBD1. Per germline, CDR1 MGHRA and CDR2 YSYEKL. After removal of 3 bases from V and 5 bases from J, the junction contained 27 bases not matched to a gene. This CDR3 comprises 21 residues.

CDR3 protein: CAWRTPGEVGGYTF. In DNA form, the CDR3 reads TGTGCCTGGAGAACTCCAGGGGAAGTAGGTGGCTACACCTTC. The J gene is TRBJ1-2, the V gene TRBV30; weak D call: TRBD1 (6 bases). Germline V gene sequence: CDR1 GTSNPN, CDR2 SVGIG (reference sequence). Trimming took off 3 bases at V and 7 bases at J, with 18 bases between the two ends. The CDR3 sequence is 14 residues long. The entire variable domain, with the rest obtained from reference TRBV30 and TRBJ1-2, is as follows: SQTIHQWPATLVQPVGSPLSLECTVEGTSNPNLYWYRQAAGRGLQLLFYSVGIGQISSEVPQNLSASRPQDRQFILSSKKLLLSDSGFYLCAWRTPGEVGGYTFGSGTRLTVV.

To note about this clone: Germline and junction disagree at one end, which may indicate a read error. The V and J genes are TRBV7-7 and TRBJ2-5; 14 bases line up with TRBD2. This CDR3 has 16 amino acids. Germline V gives CDR1 SSHAT, CDR2 FNYEAQ (reference sequence). CDR3 sequence: CASSPGLAGVEETQYF. The DNA of the CDR3 is TGTGCTAGCAGCCCGGGACTAGCGGGGGTGGAAGAGACCCAGTACTTC.

The rearrangement uses TRBV10-3 and TRBJ2-1; perhaps TRBD2 as D (6 bases). Germline V gene lookup returns CDR1 ENHRY and CDR2 SYGVKD. V was trimmed by 6 bases and J by 12 bases, leaving 15 bases between them. The CDR3 runs 12 residues. The CDR3 loop is CAIRNTAGGQFF. The CDR3, as DNA: TGTGCCATCAGGAACACAGCCGGGGGGCAGTTCTTC.

The rearrangement uses TRBV2 and TRBJ1-3; D uncertain. From germline, CDR1 is SNHLY and CDR2 FYNNEI. Trimming removed 4 bases from V and 0 bases from J, with 13 bases in between. The CDR3 has 16 residues. This CDR3 reads CASSGGGPLSGNTIYF. CDR3 in DNA: TGTGCCAGCAGTGGTGGCGGCCCCCTCTCTGGAAACACCATATATTTT.

This chain joins TRBV9 and TRBJ2-5; TRBD2 aligns across 11 bases. Germline CDR1 is SGDLS and CDR2 is YYNGEE. This CDR3 contains 16 residues. V was clipped by 0 bases and J by 1 base; unmatched bases: 2. The CDR3 here is CASSVDSGRAQETQYF. DNA of the CDR3: TGTGCCAGCAGCGTAGATAGCGGGAGGGCCCAAGAGACCCAGTACTTC. Variable domain in full (rest from reference TRBV9 and TRBJ2-5): DSGVTQTPKHLITATGQRVTLRCSPRSGDLSVYWYQQSLDQGLQFLIQYYNGEERAKGNILERFSAQQFPDLHSELNLSSLELGDSALYFCASSVDSGRAQETQYFGPGTRLLVL.

The chain carries TRBV28 and TRBJ2-7; D is perhaps TRBD2 (5 bases). In germline, CDR1 is MDHEN, CDR2 SYDVKM. The CDR3 consists of 12 residues. Trimming cost V 10 bases and J 5 bases, with 15 bases left between them. The chain's CDR3 is CATRGSVDEQYF. CDR3 in DNA: TGTGCCACCCGGGGTAGTGTCGACGAGCAGTACTTC.

The chain joins TRBV2 to TRBJ1-4; tentatively, D is TRBD1 (5 bases). CDR1 is SNHLY, CDR2 FYNNEI, per germline. Between the trimmed V and J ends, which lost 6 bases and 5 bases, there was a span of 7 bases. The length of the CDR3 is 12 residues. CDR3 sequence reads: CASRRQNEKLFF. CDR3 nucleotides: TGTGCCAGCAGGCGACAGAATGAAAAACTGTTTTTT.

The rearrangement joins TRBV19 to TRBJ1-1; 8 bases fit TRBD1. V trimming: 5 bases; J trimming: 4 bases; junction bases outside the gene matches: 6. The CDR3 loop spans 14 amino acids. Looked up from germline, CDR1 is LNHDA and CDR2 is SQIVND (reference sequence). The CDR3 loop is CASSGQGGGTEAFF. The CDR3 nucleotides read TGTGCCAGTAGTGGACAGGGTGGCGGCACTGAAGCTTTCTTT.

V gene TRBV5-1 combines with J gene TRBJ2-6, with D possibly TRBD2 on 6 matching bases. The V end was cut by 2 bases, the J end by 0 bases, with 9 bases between. The germline V gene has CDR1 SGHRS and CDR2 YFSETQ. This CDR3 contains 16 residues. This CDR3 is CASSFGGLSGANVLTF. DNA for the CDR3: TGCGCCAGCAGCTTCGGGGGTCTCTCTGGGGCCAACGTCCTGACTTTC.

The chain employs TRBV12-3 or TRBV12-4 and TRBJ2-7; 7 nucleotides line up with TRBD2. The trim removed 4 bases at V and 5 bases at J, leaving 5 bases unmatched. This CDR3 has 13 amino acids. CDR3 in DNA: TGTGCCAGCAGTTGGACTAGTTCCCACGAGCAGTACTTC. Translating it yields CASSWTSSHEQYF.

The chain's CDR3 is CASSFWTDYGYTF. The CDR3 DNA is TGTGCCAGCAGTTTTTGGACAGACTATGGCTACACCTTC. The chain uses TRBV6-6 and TRBJ1-2; perhaps TRBD1 as D (6 bases). There are 13 residues in the CDR3. Germline loops: CDR1 MNHNY, CDR2 SVGAGI (reference sequence). V was shortened by 4 bases and J by 3 bases, with 9 bases between the two germline ends.

The chain uses TRBV5-1 and TRBJ2-7; a possible D gene is TRBD2 (5 bases). V lost 4 bases, J lost 7 bases, and 12 bases lay in between. Germline loops: CDR1 SGHRS, CDR2 YFSETQ. The CDR3 consists of 12 residues. CDR3 protein: CASSAPPGEQYF. The DNA of the CDR3 is TGCGCCAGCAGCGCCCCCCCGGGGGAGCAGTACTTC.

This rearrangement joins TRBV15 to TRBJ2-7; D is perhaps TRBD2 (5 bases). CDR3 length: 16 amino acids. The ends were cut back, 1 base at V and 2 bases at J, with 15 bases in the middle. In germline, CDR1 is LNHNV, CDR2 YYDKDF (reference sequence). The CDR3 reads CATSRGWQPGTYEQYF. The CDR3 DNA reads TGTGCCACCAGCAGAGGGTGGCAGCCGGGAACCTACGAGCAGTACTTC.

The chain carries TRBV6-2 or TRBV6-3 and TRBJ2-5; no reliable D call. CDR3 length equals 14 residues. Germline lookup yields CDR1 MNHEY and CDR2 SVGEGT. Trimming took 0 bases from V and 2 from J, leaving 7 bases between them. The CDR3 here is CASSYSPRQETQYF. DNA of the CDR3: TGTGCCAGCAGTTACTCGCCGCGTCAAGAGACCCAGTACTTC.